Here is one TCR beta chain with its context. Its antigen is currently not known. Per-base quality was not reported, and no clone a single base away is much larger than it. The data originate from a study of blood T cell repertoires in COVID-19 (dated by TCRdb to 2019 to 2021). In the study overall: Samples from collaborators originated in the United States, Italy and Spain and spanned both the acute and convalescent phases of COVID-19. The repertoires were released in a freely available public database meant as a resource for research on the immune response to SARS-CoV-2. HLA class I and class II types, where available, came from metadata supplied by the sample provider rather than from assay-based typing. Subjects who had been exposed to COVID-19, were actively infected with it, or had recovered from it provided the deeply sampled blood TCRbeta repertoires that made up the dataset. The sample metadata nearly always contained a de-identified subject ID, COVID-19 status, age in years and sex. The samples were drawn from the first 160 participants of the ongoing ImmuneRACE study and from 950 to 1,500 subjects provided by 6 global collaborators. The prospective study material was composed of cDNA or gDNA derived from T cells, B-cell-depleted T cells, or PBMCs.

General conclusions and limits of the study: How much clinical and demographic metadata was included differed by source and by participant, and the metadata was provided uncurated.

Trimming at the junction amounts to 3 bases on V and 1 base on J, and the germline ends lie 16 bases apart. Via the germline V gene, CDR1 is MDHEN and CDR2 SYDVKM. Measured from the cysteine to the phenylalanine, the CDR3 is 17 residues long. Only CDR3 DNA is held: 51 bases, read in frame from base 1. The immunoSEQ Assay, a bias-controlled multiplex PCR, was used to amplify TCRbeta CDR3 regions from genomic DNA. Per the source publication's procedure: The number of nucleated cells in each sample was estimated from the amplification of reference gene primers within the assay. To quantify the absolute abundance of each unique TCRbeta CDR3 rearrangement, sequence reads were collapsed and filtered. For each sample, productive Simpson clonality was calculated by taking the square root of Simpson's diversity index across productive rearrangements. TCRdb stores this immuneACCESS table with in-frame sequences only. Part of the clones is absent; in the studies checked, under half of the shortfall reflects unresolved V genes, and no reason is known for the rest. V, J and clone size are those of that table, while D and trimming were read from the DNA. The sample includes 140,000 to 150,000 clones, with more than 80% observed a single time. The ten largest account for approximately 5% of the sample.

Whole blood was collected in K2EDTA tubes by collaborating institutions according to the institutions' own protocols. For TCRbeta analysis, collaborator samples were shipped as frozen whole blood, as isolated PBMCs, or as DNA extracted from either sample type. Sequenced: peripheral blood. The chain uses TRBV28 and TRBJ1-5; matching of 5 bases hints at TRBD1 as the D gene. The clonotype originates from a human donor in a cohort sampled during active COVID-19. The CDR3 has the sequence CASSLGQGGMSNQPQHF. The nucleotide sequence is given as TGTGCCAGCAGTTTGGGCCAGGGAGGAATGAGCAATCAGCCCCAGCATTTT. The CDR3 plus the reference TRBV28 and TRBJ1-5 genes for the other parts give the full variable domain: DVKVTQSSRYLVKRTGEKVFLECVQDMDHENMFWYRQDPGLGLRLIYFSYDVKMKEKGDIPEGYSVSREKKERFSLILESASTNQTSMYLCASSLGQGGMSNQPQHFGDGTRLSIL.